Presented here are 30 T cell receptor beta chains from one specimen sequenced in a study of metastatic and nonmetastatic thyroid tumors. Each patient went into thyroid surgery without having received any treatment. TCRdb re-called clones from the PCR reads using MiXCR. This table holds about 89,000 clones, roughly an eighth found once. The sample was tumor tissue. The receptors were gathered from a female donor with papillary thyroid cancer or a benign thyroid nodule (not recorded which). Some clones in this sample may be carry-over from other donors' samples.

As concerns this clone: One base away lies a much larger clone, so this may be a sequencing read error. The rearrangement joins TRBV5-4 to TRBJ2-1, with D tentatively TRBD2 (6 bases). Looked up from germline, CDR1 is SGHNT and CDR2 is YYREEE (reference sequence). The CDR3 length is 14 residues. CDR3 in amino acids: CASILGGTNNEQFF. For the CDR3, the DNA is TGTGCCAGCATCTTGGGAGGCACAAACAATGAGCAGTTCTTC. The variable domain in full, completed from reference TRBV5-4 and TRBJ2-1, reads ETGVTQSPTHLIKTRGQQVTLRCSSQSGHNTVSWYQQALGQGPQFIFQYYREEENGRGNFPPRFSGLQFPNYSSELNVNALELDDSALYLCASILGGTNNEQFFGPGTRLTVL.

In its sample, this clone was seen many times. The chain employs TRBV7-9 and TRBJ2-7; D remains unclear. This CDR3 has 11 residues. Trimming removed 0 bases from V and 6 bases from J, with 3 bases in between. CDR1 SEHNR and CDR2 FQNEAQ come from the germline V gene (reference sequence). Here the CDR3 reads CASSLAGEQYF. The CDR3 DNA follows: TGTGCCAGCAGCTTAGCGGGCGAGCAGTACTTC.

This clone was found many times. The V gene is TRBV6-2 or TRBV6-3, the J gene TRBJ1-5; TRBD1 is a possible D gene (6 bases). V gave up 3 bases and J gave up 2 bases, with 20 bases separating them. Germline V gene lookup returns CDR1 MNHEY and CDR2 SVGEGT. CDR3 length: 18 residues. The CDR3 loop is CASSYPGRPGGGNQPQHF. The CDR3 bases are TGTGCCAGCAGTTATCCAGGGAGGCCGGGGGGCGGCAATCAGCCCCAGCATTTT.

This clone showed up many times. This chain links TRBV20-1 with TRBJ2-1; the match to TRBD2 covers 13 bases. V lost 3 bases, J lost 3 bases, and 11 bases stayed unmatched. There are 18 residues in the CDR3. The germline V gene encodes CDR1 DFQATT and CDR2 SNEGSKA (reference sequence). CDR3 region: CSARISRTSGSLYNEQFF. CDR3 nucleotides: TGCAGTGCTAGGATCTCACGGACTAGCGGGAGTCTCTACAATGAGCAGTTCTTC.

The chain recombines TRBV12-3 or TRBV12-4 with TRBJ1-1; perhaps TRBD1 as D (5 bases). The length of the CDR3 is 14 residues. The V gene lost 9 bases and the J gene lost 1 base, with 15 bases spanning the gap. The CDR3 loop is CASGIGGGNTEAFF. The DNA for the CDR3 is TGTGCCAGTGGTATAGGCGGGGGGAACACTGAAGCTTTCTTT.

To note about this clone: Germline and junction disagree at one end, which may indicate a read error. Other DNA sequences of this sample code for an identical CDR3. The chain carries TRBV7-9 and TRBJ2-7; 7 bases line up with TRBD2. CDR3 size: 14 residues. Germline V lookup: CDR1 SEHNR, CDR2 FQNEAQ (reference sequence). In DNA, the CDR3 is TGTGCAAGCAGTTCAACGGGGGGAATCCACGAGCAGTACTTC. This gives the protein CASSSTGGIHEQYF.

Ten or more counts support this clone. This sequence joins TRBV5-1 and TRBJ1-1, with 7 bases aligning to TRBD1. Germline CDR1 is SGHRS and CDR2 is YFSETQ. V dropped 3 bases and J dropped 4; count of bases not matched to a gene: 6. The CDR3 loop spans 14 amino acids. The CDR3 coding sequence is TGCGCCAGCAGCTCCACAGGGGTAAGCACTGAAGCTTTCTTT. This translates into CASSSTGVSTEAFF.

Points on this clone: It may be a read error: a sequence one base away is much more abundant. The chain has TRBV7-9 and TRBJ2-1, with 10 bases that match TRBD2. The CDR3 consists of 13 residues. J was trimmed by 10 bases and V by 8 bases; bases with no gene match: 8. Germline V CDR1 and CDR2: SEHNR, FQNEAQ (reference sequence). The CDR3 loop reads CASSVLAGWEQFF. The CDR3 DNA is TGTGCCAGCTCCGTACTAGCGGGATGGGAGCAGTTCTTC. The full variable domain, in which reference TRBV7-9 and TRBJ2-1 provide the parts outside the CDR3, is DTGVSQNPRHKITKRGQNVTFRCDPISEHNRLYWYRQTLGQGPEFLTYFQNEAQLEKSRLLSDRFSAERPKGSFSTLEIQRTEQGDSAMYLCASSVLAGWEQFFGPGTRLTVL.

Comments on this clone: A much larger clone lies a single base off, so this may be a read error. The CDR3 region has the DNA TGTGCCAGCTCACCATCGGTTAGGAGCCACGAGCAGTACTTC. Protein sequence: CASSPSVRSHEQYF. This chain uses TRBV18 with TRBJ2-7; D is ambiguous. CDR3 length equals 14 residues. The V gene's germline CDR1 is KGHSH and CDR2 LQKENI. V gave up 2 bases and J gave up 5 bases, with 13 bases separating them.

Many counts were recorded for this clone. The rearrangement links TRBV5-6 to TRBJ2-7, with 9 bases identical to TRBD2. CDR3 size: 15 residues. Germline V gene data show CDR1 as SGHDT and CDR2 as YYEEEE. V was pared by 4 bases and J by 6 bases, with 11 bases of the junction left unmatched. The CDR3 loop reads CASSLRGRAVGEQYF. In nucleotides, the CDR3 is TGTGCCAGCAGCCTCCGCGGGAGGGCCGTTGGCGAGCAGTACTTC.

This clone came up a few times. A much bigger clone sits one base away, suggesting this may be a read error. Distinct nucleotide sequences in the sample also encode this CDR3. For the CDR3, the DNA is TGTGCCAGTAGTATGCGCGGGAGAGCACACGAGCAGTACTTC. Translation gives CASSMRGRAHEQYF. This chain connects TRBV19 to TRBJ2-7; 7 bases fit TRBD2. CDR3 size: 14 residues. Trimming at V came to 3 bases and at J to 5 bases, leaving 7 bases not matched to a gene. From germline, CDR1 is LNHDA and CDR2 SQIVND (reference sequence).

In its sample, this clone was seen a few times. Given a much more abundant clone one base away, this may be a read error. This chain's CDR3 is CSPRREGDTRYF. CDR3 DNA: TGCAGCCCTAGACGGGAAGGAGATACGCGGTATTTT. The V and J genes are TRBV20-1 and TRBJ2-3, with D possibly matching TRBD2 (5 bases). CDR3 length: 12 residues. Germline V gene lookup returns CDR1 DFQATT and CDR2 SNEGSKA (reference sequence).

In this sample, this clone turned up many times. V is TRBV11-1 and J is TRBJ2-7, with 10 nucleotides matching TRBD2. Losses at the gene ends were 5 bases for V and 0 bases for J; bases not matched to a gene: 4. Germline CDR1 and CDR2: SGHAT and FQDESV (reference sequence). The CDR3 runs to 15 residues. The CDR3 DNA is TGTGCCAGCAGCCGTAAGCGGGAGGGCTCCTACGAGCAGTACTTC. This encodes CASSRKREGSYEQYF.

At least ten counts were recorded for this clone. The rearrangement uses TRBV6-4 and TRBJ1-2, with unresolved D. CDR3 length equals 15 residues. V dropped 6 bases and J dropped 5 bases, with 19 bases sitting between them. The germline V gene has CDR1 MRHNA and CDR2 SNTAGT. CDR3 in amino acids: CASRRESLEGYGYTF. In DNA form, the CDR3 reads TGTGCCAGCAGGAGGGAGTCCCTAGAAGGGTATGGCTACACCTTC.

The chain is built from TRBV19 and TRBJ2-1; D remains unclear. Looked up from germline, CDR1 is LNHDA and CDR2 is SQIVND (reference sequence). V lost 6 bases, J lost 2 bases, and 8 bases lay in between. This CDR3 spans 13 amino acids. The CDR3 loop reads CASRKGPYNEQFF. CDR3 nucleotide sequence: TGTGCCAGTAGGAAAGGCCCCTACAATGAGCAGTTCTTC.

There are a few counts of this clone. The chain is built from TRBV4-1 and TRBJ1-3, with D unclear. Trimming took off 3 bases at V and 0 bases at J, with 6 bases between the two ends. CDR3 length: 14 amino acids. CDR1 and CDR2 from the germline V gene are MGHRA and YSYEKL. CDR3 DNA: TGCGCCAGCAGCCACGCTAGCTCTGGAAACACCATATATTTT. The encoded protein is CASSHASSGNTIYF.

The genes are TRBV27 and TRBJ1-2, with 8 bases fitting TRBD1. V shed 8 bases and J 2 bases; nucleotides not matched to a gene: 10. Germline V gene data show CDR1 as MNHEY and CDR2 as SMNVEV (reference sequence). The CDR3 consists of 15 residues. CDR3 in amino acids: CASWGPRDRNYGYTF. CDR3 coding DNA: TGTGCCAGCTGGGGACCTCGGGACAGGAACTATGGCTACACCTTC.

About this clone itself: A read error may explain this, as a much larger clone is one base away. The chain uses TRBV4-1 and TRBJ1-5, with D perhaps TRBD1 (5 bases). The CDR3 is 15 residues long. Trimming shortened V by 3 bases and J by 5 bases, and 14 bases separated the two germline ends. The germline V gene has CDR1 MGHRA and CDR2 YSYEKL. The CDR3 nucleotides are TGCGCCAGCAGCCACAACCTGGACACTTATCAGCCCCAGCATTTT. Protein product: CASSHNLDTYQPQHF.

The V gene is TRBV2, the J gene TRBJ2-2; D remains unclear. The germline V and J ends were trimmed by 6 bases and 6 bases, with 14 bases remaining between them. The CDR3 runs 14 residues. Germline CDR1 reads SNHLY; CDR2 reads FYNNEI. The CDR3, as DNA: TGTGCCAGCAGGGGCCCACCGCAGGCCGGGGAGCTGTTTTTT. This translates into CASRGPPQAGELFF.

This clone was found many times. The chain has TRBV30 and TRBJ1-2; D is uncertain. V dropped 5 bases and J dropped 4 bases, with 11 bases sitting between them. The CDR3 is 12 residues long. Germline V gene sequence: CDR1 GTSNPN, CDR2 SVGIG (reference sequence). The CDR3 is CAWAEGFYGYTF. CDR3 nucleotide sequence: TGTGCCTGGGCGGAGGGTTTCTATGGCTACACCTTC.

This clone showed up many times. V usage is TRBV19 and J usage is TRBJ1-1; the D is unclear. This CDR3 contains 14 residues. V lost 3 bases and J 0 bases, leaving 8 bases between the germline ends. Germline-derived CDR1 and CDR2 are LNHDA and SQIVND (reference sequence). The CDR3 DNA follows: TGTGCCAGTAGTATCCGGGGAGTGAACACTGAAGCTTTCTTT. Protein: CASSIRGVNTEAFF.

The chain has TRBV3-1 and TRBJ2-2; the match to TRBD2 covers 11 bases. CDR1 LGHDT and CDR2 YNNKEL come from the germline V gene (reference sequence). V shed 3 bases, J shed 7 bases, and the junction held 19 bases outside the gene matches. The CDR3 extends over 20 amino acids. DNA of the CDR3: TGTGCCAGCAGCCAGCGTAGACTAGCGGGACGGGCATGGGGAGACGGGGAGCTGTTTTTT. Protein product: CASSQRRLAGRAWGDGELFF.

This clone came up many times. The identical CDR3 is also encoded by other nucleotide sequences in the sample. The CDR3 protein is CASGPRENTEAFF. CDR3 coding DNA: TGTGCTAGTGGTCCAAGGGAGAACACTGAAGCTTTCTTT. The J gene is TRBJ1-1, the V gene TRBV12-5, with D unresolved. V lost 5 bases, J lost 1 base, and 8 bases lay in between. This CDR3 has 13 residues. Looked up from germline, CDR1 is LGHNT and CDR2 is FRNRAP.

The sample holds many counts of this clone. This chain uses TRBV12-5 with TRBJ2-3; D uncertain. Germline CDR1 is LGHNT and CDR2 is FRNRAP. CDR3 size: 16 residues. V dropped 0 bases and J dropped 2 bases, with 12 bases sitting between them. The CDR3, as DNA: TGTGCTAGTGGTTTGGTACTTGACACCGACACAGATACGCAGTATTTT. Its protein product is CASGLVLDTDTDTQYF.

In the case of this clone: Being one base from a much bigger clone, this may be a read error. The gene calls are TRBV27 and TRBJ2-1; D is ambiguous. Germline V gene sequence: CDR1 MNHEY, CDR2 SMNVEV (reference sequence). Trimming cost V 7 bases and J 7 bases, with 14 bases left between them. This CDR3 is 13 amino acids long. This chain's CDR3 is CASMLRSINEQFF. The CDR3 DNA reads as TGTGCCAGCATGCTCCGGTCGATTAATGAGCAGTTCTTC.

This clone occurred many times. V gene TRBV18 combines with J gene TRBJ2-2; the D is unclear. This CDR3 has 14 amino acids. The V end lost 6 bases, the J end lost 4 bases, and 12 bases lay between the germline ends. Germline V gene data show CDR1 as KGHSH and CDR2 as LQKENI. The CDR3 DNA follows: TGTGCCAGCTCGCACGGTTCGGGCACCGGGGAGCTGTTTTTT. This codes for CASSHGSGTGELFF.

This clone has more than one count but fewer than ten. A read error may produce the germline difference seen at one junction end. The chain carries TRBV6-1 and TRBJ2-5; tentatively, D is TRBD2 (6 bases). The CDR3 extends over 15 amino acids. Germline V CDR1 and CDR2: MNHNS, SASEGT. For the CDR3, the DNA is TGTGCCGGCAGACATGCCCGGACTAATAGGGAGACCCAGTACTTC. It specifies CAGRHARTNRETQYF.

This clone was recorded many times. This sequence joins TRBV20-1 and TRBJ2-5, with 7 bases aligning to TRBD2. There are 12 residues in the CDR3. Losses at the gene ends were 7 bases for V and 7 bases for J; bases not matched to a gene: 9. CDR1 and CDR2 (germline): DFQATT, SNEGSKA (reference sequence). The CDR3 bases are TGCAGTGGCGGGGAGGGTTCGGGGACCCAGTACTTC. It specifies CSGGEGSGTQYF.

This clone was counted only a few times. This may be a read error: a much more frequent sequence differs by one nucleotide. The chain links TRBV12-3 or TRBV12-4 to TRBJ2-3, with D unresolved. Trimming removed 7 bases at V and 4 bases at J, with 9 bases between. There are 12 residues in the CDR3. This chain's CDR3 is CASTLDADTQYF. The CDR3, as DNA: TGTGCCAGCACTCTGGATGCAGATACGCAGTATTTT.

In its sample, this clone was seen many times. Within the sample, other DNA sequences also encode this same CDR3. V and J are TRBV5-1 and TRBJ2-1, with 8 positions matching TRBD2. This CDR3 spans 15 amino acids. The germline V gene has CDR1 SGHRS and CDR2 YFSETQ. V lost 4 bases to trimming and J lost 4 bases; unmatched junction nucleotides: 7. Here the CDR3 reads CASSLGLASYNEQFF. The CDR3 DNA sequence: TGCGCCAGCAGCCTTGGACTAGCAAGTTACAATGAGCAGTTCTTC.